Only a few counts were recorded for the clone carrying this TCR beta chain. Its antigen remains unidentified. Primers used in a second PCR of roughly 6 to 12 cycles were a sample-barcoded 5' primer and a J-beta primer mix. In TCRdb, the 5' RACE reads were re-called with MiXCR into one record per CDR3 protein. The sample has about 1.6 million distinct CDR3 sequences; roughly 30% are singletons. These data are taken from a study of blood T cells in healthy people across ages. The study's findings and limits: Unsorted PBMCs prevented conclusive naive versus antigen-experienced comparison.

V shed 3 bases, J shed 1 base, and the junction held 9 bases outside the gene matches. Germline V gene lookup returns CDR1 KGHSH and CDR2 LQKENI. This CDR3 region has 16 residues. The receptor was isolated from a woman aged 25 to 39 in good health. The chain couples TRBV18 to TRBJ2-7, with 7 bases identical to TRBD1. The sample consisted of blood. The CDR3 DNA follows: TGTGCCAGCTCACCCTTCCGGGACAGAGGATCCTACGAGCAGTACTTC. It encodes CASSPFRDRGSYEQYF.